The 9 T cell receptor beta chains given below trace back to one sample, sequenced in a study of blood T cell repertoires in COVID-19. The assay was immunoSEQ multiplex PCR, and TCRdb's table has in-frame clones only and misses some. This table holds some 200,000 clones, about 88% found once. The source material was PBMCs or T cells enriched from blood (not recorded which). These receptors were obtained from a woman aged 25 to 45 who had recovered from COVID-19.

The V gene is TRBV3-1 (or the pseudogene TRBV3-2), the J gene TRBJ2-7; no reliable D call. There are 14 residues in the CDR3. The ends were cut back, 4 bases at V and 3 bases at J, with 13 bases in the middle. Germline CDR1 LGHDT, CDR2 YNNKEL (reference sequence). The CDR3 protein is CASSPRRPNYEQYF. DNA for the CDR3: TGTGCCAGCAGCCCCCGCAGGCCGAACTACGAGCAGTACTTC.

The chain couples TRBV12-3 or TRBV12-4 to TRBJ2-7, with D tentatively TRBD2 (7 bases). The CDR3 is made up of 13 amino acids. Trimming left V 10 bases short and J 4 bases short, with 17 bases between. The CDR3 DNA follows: TGTGCCACGGCTAGGGGGGGCGTTTACGAGCAGTACTTC. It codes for CATARGGVYEQYF.

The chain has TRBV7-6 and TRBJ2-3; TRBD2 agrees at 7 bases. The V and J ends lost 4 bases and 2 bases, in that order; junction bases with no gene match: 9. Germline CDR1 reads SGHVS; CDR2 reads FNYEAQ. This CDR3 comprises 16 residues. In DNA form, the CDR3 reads TGTGCCAGCAGCTCGGGTGCCGGGGGGTTCACAGATACGCAGTATTTT. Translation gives CASSSGAGGFTDTQYF.

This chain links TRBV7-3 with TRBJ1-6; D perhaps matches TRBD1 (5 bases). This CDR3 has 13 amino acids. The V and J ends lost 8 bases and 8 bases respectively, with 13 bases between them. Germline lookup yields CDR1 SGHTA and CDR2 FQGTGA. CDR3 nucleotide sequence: TGTGCCAGCGCGGGGACTATCGATTCACCCCTCCACTTT. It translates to CASAGTIDSPLHF.

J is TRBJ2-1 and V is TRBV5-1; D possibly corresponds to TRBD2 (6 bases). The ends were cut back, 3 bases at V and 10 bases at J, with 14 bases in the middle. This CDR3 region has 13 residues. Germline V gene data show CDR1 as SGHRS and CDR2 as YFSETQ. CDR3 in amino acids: CASSWGPEGEQFF. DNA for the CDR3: TGCGCCAGCAGCTGGGGACCGGAGGGGGAGCAGTTCTTC.

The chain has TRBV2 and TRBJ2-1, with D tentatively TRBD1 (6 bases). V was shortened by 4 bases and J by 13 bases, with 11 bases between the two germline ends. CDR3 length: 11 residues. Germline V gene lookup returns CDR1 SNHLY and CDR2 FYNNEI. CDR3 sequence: CASSVGDTQFF. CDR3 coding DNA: TGTGCCAGCAGTGTTGGGGACACACAGTTCTTC.

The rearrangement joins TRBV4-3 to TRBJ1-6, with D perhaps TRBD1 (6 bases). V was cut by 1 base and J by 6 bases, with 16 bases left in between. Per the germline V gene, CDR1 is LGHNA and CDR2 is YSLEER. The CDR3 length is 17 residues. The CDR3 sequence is CASSQAGGAGGNSPLHF. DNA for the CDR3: TGCGCCAGCAGCCAAGCCGGGGGGGCAGGCGGTAATTCACCCCTCCACTTT.

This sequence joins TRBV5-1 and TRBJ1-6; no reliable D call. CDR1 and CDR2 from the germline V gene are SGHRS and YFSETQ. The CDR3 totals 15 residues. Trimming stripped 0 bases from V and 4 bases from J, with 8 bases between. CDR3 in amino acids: CASSLVGDYNSPLHF. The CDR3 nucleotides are TGCGCCAGCAGCTTGGTCGGGGATTATAATTCACCCCTCCACTTT.

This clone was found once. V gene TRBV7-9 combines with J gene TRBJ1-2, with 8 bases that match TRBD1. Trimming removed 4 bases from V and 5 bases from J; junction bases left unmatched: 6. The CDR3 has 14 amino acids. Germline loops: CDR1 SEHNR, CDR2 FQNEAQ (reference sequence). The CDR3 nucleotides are TGTGCCAGCAGCTCACAGGGGGTGCAGTATGGCTACACCTTC. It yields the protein CASSSQGVQYGYTF.